The 27 T cell receptor beta chains given below trace back to one sample, sequenced in a study of shared clonotypes between healthy human individuals. Clones were read by immunoSEQ multiplex PCR, and TCRdb kept only the in-frame ones, dropping some. The sample records roughly 500,000 clones, about 85% being singletons. Specimen: PBMCs. The receptors derive from a woman between 35 and 50 years old in good health. Some clones in this sample may be carry-over from other donors' samples.

CDR3 in amino acids: CASRRGLNEKLFF. CDR3 DNA: TGTGCCAGCCGAAGGGGCCTTAATGAAAAACTGTTTTTT. This chain uses TRBV2 with TRBJ1-4; a possible D gene is TRBD1 (5 bases). This CDR3 comprises 13 residues. Trimming stripped 8 bases from V and 4 bases from J, with 11 bases between. From germline, CDR1 is SNHLY and CDR2 FYNNEI.

With regard to this clone: Sequence at one end of the junction differs from germline and may be a read error. The chain carries TRBV7-7 and TRBJ2-1; 9 positions agree with TRBD2. Germline V CDR1 and CDR2: SSHAT, FNYEAQ (reference sequence). This CDR3 is built from 14 residues. The CDR3 reads CASSLAGGANEQFF. DNA for the CDR3: TGTGCTAGCAGCTTGGCGGGGGGGGCCAATGAGCAGTTCTTC. The full variable domain, with the rest looked up from reference TRBV7-7 and TRBJ2-1, is GAGVSQSPRYKVTKRGQDVTLRCDPISSHATLYWYQQALGQGPEFLTYFNYEAQPDKSGLPSDRFSAERPEGSISTLTIQRTEQRDSAMYRCASSLAGGANEQFFGPGTRLTVL.

The chain joins TRBV6-6 to TRBJ1-2; 7 bases line up with TRBD1. CDR3 length equals 15 residues. Germline CDR1 and CDR2: MNHNY and SVGAGI (reference sequence). J gave up 4 bases and V 5 bases, and 10 bases lay outside the gene matches. The CDR3 is CASSVDRASSYGYTF. DNA for the CDR3: TGTGCCAGCAGTGTCGACAGGGCATCAAGCTATGGCTACACCTTC.

The chain links TRBV6-5 to TRBJ1-2; perhaps TRBD1 as D (5 bases). The germline CDR1 and CDR2 sequences are MNHEY and SVGAGI. Trimming left V 7 bases short and J 0 bases short, with 12 bases between. The CDR3 sequence is 14 residues long. This CDR3 reads CASKRGPANYGYTF. CDR3 coding DNA: TGTGCCAGCAAGAGGGGACCAGCTAACTATGGCTACACCTTC.

V and J are TRBV6-1 and TRBJ2-7; D perhaps matches TRBD2 (5 bases). The germline gives CDR1 MNHNS, CDR2 SASEGT. Trimming removed 10 bases at V and 2 bases at J, with 15 bases between. This CDR3 has 13 residues. This CDR3 is CATLRAVPYEQYF. As DNA, the CDR3 is TGTGCCACCCTGCGGGCCGTTCCCTACGAGCAGTACTTC.

This clone turned up a few times. The chain couples TRBV7-2 to TRBJ2-7, with a tentative D call TRBD1 (6 bases). CDR1 and CDR2 (germline): SGHTA, FQGNSA. Trimming stripped 2 bases from V and 7 bases from J, with 18 bases between. The CDR3 sequence is 15 residues long. In DNA form, the CDR3 reads TGTGCCAGCAGCTTACGTCAGGGGCGTATCGGTGAGCAGTACTTC. Residues: CASSLRQGRIGEQYF.

The genes are TRBV18 and TRBJ2-1; the D gene is possibly TRBD2 (6 bases). The CDR3 has 13 residues. Trimming stripped 2 bases from V and 4 bases from J, with 6 bases between. The germline V gene has CDR1 KGHSH and CDR2 LQKENI. DNA for the CDR3: TGTGCCAGCTCACCAGCGGGGTACAATGAGCAGTTCTTC. As protein: CASSPAGYNEQFF.

The genes are TRBV4-2 and TRBJ2-3; 10 bases are a match to TRBD2. J was trimmed by 0 bases and V by 3 bases; bases with no gene match: 6. Germline-derived CDR1 and CDR2 are LGHNA and YNFKEQ. This CDR3 is 17 amino acids long. The CDR3 DNA is TGTGCCAGCAGCCAGGCCGGGACTAGCGAGAGCACAGATACGCAGTATTTT. It codes for CASSQAGTSESTDTQYF.

The chain carries TRBV5-1 and TRBJ2-2, with TRBD2 matching 10 bases. Germline lookup yields CDR1 SGHRS and CDR2 YFSETQ. This CDR3 is built from 14 residues. V lost 0 bases and J lost 7; bases outside the gene matches: 0. In nucleotides, the CDR3 is TGCGCCAGCAGCTTGGGACTAGCGGGCGGGGAGCTGTTTTTT. It encodes CASSLGLAGGELFF. The whole variable domain, remainder taken from reference TRBV5-1 and TRBJ2-2, is KAGVTQTPRYLIKTRGQQVTLSCSPISGHRSVSWYQQTPGQGLQFLFEYFSETQRNKGNFPGRFSGRQFSNSRSEMNVSTLELGDSALYLCASSLGLAGGELFFGEGSRLTVL.

J is TRBJ2-1 and V is TRBV7-9, with 16 nucleotides matching TRBD2. The length of the CDR3 is 19 residues. Per germline, CDR1 SEHNR and CDR2 FQNEAQ (reference sequence). The V segment lost 5 bases and the J segment 7 bases; nucleotides outside the gene matches: 14. CDR3: CASSGGGTSGRGSLNEQFF. CDR3 nucleotide sequence: TGTGCCAGCAGCGGTGGAGGGACTAGCGGGAGGGGAAGCCTGAATGAGCAGTTCTTC.

This chain joins TRBV4-3 and TRBJ1-4, with 11 bases identical to TRBD1. The CDR3 length is 15 residues. Germline lookup yields CDR1 LGHNA and CDR2 YSLEER. The trim removed 1 base at V and 5 bases at J, leaving 0 bases unmatched. The CDR3 DNA reads as TGCGCCAGCAGCCAAGGGGACAGGGGGAATGAAAAACTGTTTTTT. Its translation: CASSQGDRGNEKLFF.

Comment on this clone: The identical CDR3 is also encoded by other nucleotide sequences in the sample. The rearrangement links TRBV7-7 to TRBJ2-1; 10 bases align to TRBD2. The germline V gene has CDR1 SSHAT and CDR2 FNYEAQ (reference sequence). The V segment lost 1 base and the J segment 4 bases; nucleotides outside the gene matches: 1. This CDR3 has 15 amino acids. CDR3 DNA sequence: TGTGCCAGCAGCTTAGGGACTAGCGGATACAATGAGCAGTTCTTC. The encoded protein is CASSLGTSGYNEQFF.

This chain uses TRBV5-1 with TRBJ2-7; 9 bases fit TRBD1. V was clipped by 4 bases and J by 7 bases; unmatched bases: 9. The CDR3 length is 14 residues. Germline CDR1 is SGHRS and CDR2 is YFSETQ. CDR3 region: CASSPIQGAREQYF. As DNA, the CDR3 is TGCGCCAGCAGCCCGATACAGGGGGCTCGGGAGCAGTACTTC.

The rearrangement joins TRBV5-5 to TRBJ1-5; TRBD1 is a possible D gene (5 bases). V was pared by 0 bases and J by 10 bases, with 14 bases between. The CDR3 length is 14 residues. Germline values: CDR1 SGHKS, CDR2 YYEKEE (reference sequence). Written as DNA, the CDR3 is TGTGCCAGCAGCTTGGTGAGGGGAGGGCAACCCCAGCATTTT. Translated: CASSLVRGGQPQHF.

The chain links TRBV7-9 to TRBJ1-5; D is perhaps TRBD1 (5 bases). Per germline, CDR1 SEHNR and CDR2 FQNEAQ (reference sequence). CDR3 size: 12 residues. Trimming cost V 5 bases and J 10 bases, with 12 bases left between them. CDR3 sequence reads: CASSIGDEPQHF. The DNA for the CDR3 is TGTGCCAGCAGCATAGGGGACGAACCCCAGCATTTT.

The V and J genes are TRBV7-6 and TRBJ2-5, with D uncertain. The germline gives CDR1 SGHVS, CDR2 FNYEAQ. V dropped 0 bases and J dropped 5 bases, with 4 bases sitting between them. This CDR3 is built from 12 residues. In nucleotides, the CDR3 is TGTGCCAGCAGCTTAGCGCACGAGACCCAGTACTTC. It yields the protein CASSLAHETQYF.

A few counts support this clone. The gene calls are TRBV19 and TRBJ1-5; 8 nucleotides line up with TRBD1. This CDR3 spans 11 amino acids. CDR1 is LNHDA, CDR2 SQIVND, per germline (reference sequence). The CDR3 loop is CATGERQPQHF. CDR3 sequence (DNA): TGTGCGACAGGGGAGCGACAGCCCCAGCATTTT. Full variable domain (remainder filled in from reference TRBV19 and TRBJ1-5): DGGITQSPKYLFRKEGQNVTLSCEQNLNHDAMYWYRQDPGQGLRLIYYSQIVNDFQKGDIAEGYSVSREKKESFPLTVTSAQKNPTAFYLCATGERQPQHFGDGTRLSIL.

The J gene is TRBJ2-3, the V gene TRBV27; D may be TRBD2 (6 bases). CDR1 MNHEY and CDR2 SMNVEV come from the germline V gene (reference sequence). The V gene lost 5 bases and the J gene lost 1 base, with 25 bases spanning the gap. The CDR3 covers 19 residues. CDR3 in amino acids: CASSPRVAGTLPGTDTQYF. In DNA form, the CDR3 reads TGTGCCAGCAGTCCTAGGGTTGCGGGAACCCTCCCCGGCACAGATACGCAGTATTTT.

J is TRBJ2-1 and V is TRBV14; maybe TRBD1 (6 bases). Germline assignment: CDR1 SGHDN and CDR2 FVKESK. Trimming took off 0 bases at V and 4 bases at J, with 19 bases between the two ends. There are 18 residues in the CDR3. CDR3 sequence reads: CASSQEAGQGMRYNEQFF. The CDR3 bases are TGTGCCAGCAGCCAAGAAGCAGGTCAGGGGATGAGGTACAATGAGCAGTTCTTC.

The V call is TRBV9, the J call TRBJ2-3, with D tentatively TRBD1 (8 bases). The CDR3 runs 17 residues. The germline CDR1 and CDR2 sequences are SGDLS and YYNGEE. The ends were cut back, 0 bases at V and 4 bases at J, with 18 bases in the middle. The CDR3 is CASSVVAQGGFADTQYF. The CDR3 nucleotides read TGTGCCAGCAGCGTAGTCGCACAGGGGGGGTTTGCAGATACGCAGTATTTT.

This clone has only one observation. The rearrangement uses TRBV5-1 and TRBJ2-1; tentative D call: TRBD1 (5 bases). Germline lookup yields CDR1 SGHRS and CDR2 YFSETQ. Between the trimmed V and J ends, which lost 2 bases and 0 bases, there was a span of 15 bases. This CDR3 has 17 residues. CDR3 nucleotides: TGCGCCAGCAGCTTACTCTCGGCTGGACACTCCTACAATGAGCAGTTCTTC. Encoded protein: CASSLLSAGHSYNEQFF.

This chain links TRBV27 with TRBJ1-2; 7 bases map to TRBD1. The CDR3 extends over 15 amino acids. Germline CDR1 reads MNHEY; CDR2 reads SMNVEV (reference sequence). J lost 5 bases, V lost 3 bases, and 9 bases had no gene match. The CDR3 is CASSLDRSVRYGYTF. The DNA for the CDR3 is TGTGCCAGCAGTTTGGACAGGTCCGTTAGATATGGCTACACCTTC.

The chain couples TRBV5-1 to TRBJ2-7, with D perhaps given as TRBD1 or TRBD2 (5 bases each). Germline V gene data show CDR1 as SGHRS and CDR2 as YFSETQ. The germline V and J ends were trimmed by 0 bases and 4 bases, with 14 bases remaining between them. This CDR3 is built from 15 residues. CDR3 nucleotides: TGCGCCAGCAGCTTGGCTATAGGGGACGGGTACGAGCAGTACTTC. Translated, it gives CASSLAIGDGYEQYF.

The V and J genes are TRBV7-8 and TRBJ1-2; 9 positions match TRBD1. Germline values: CDR1 SGHVS, CDR2 FQNEAQ. V lost 2 bases and J lost 4; bases outside the gene matches: 17. The CDR3 spans 19 residues. CDR3 region: CASSLSHMSRDRVTYGYTF. As DNA, the CDR3 is TGTGCCAGCAGCTTATCCCATATGTCCCGGGACAGGGTGACCTATGGCTACACCTTC. The full variable domain, completed using reference TRBV7-8 and TRBJ1-2, is GAGVSQSPRYKVAKRGQDVALRCDPISGHVSLFWYQQALGQGPEFLTYFQNEAQLDKSGLPSDRFFAERPEGSVSTLKIQRTQQEDSAVYLCASSLSHMSRDRVTYGYTFGSGTRLTVV.

The J gene is TRBJ1-2, the V gene TRBV2, with D perhaps matching TRBD1 (5 bases). Germline CDR1 is SNHLY and CDR2 is FYNNEI. The CDR3 consists of 11 residues. Deletions cut 7 bases from V and 8 bases from J, with 11 bases between. CDR3 protein: CASKGAEGYTF. The CDR3 bases are TGTGCCAGCAAAGGGGCAGAAGGCTACACCTTC.

This rearrangement joins TRBV21-1 to TRBJ2-7; the D call TRBD2 from the table was never checked on the DNA. TRBV21-1 is a pseudogene. The CDR3 runs to 16 residues. The CDR3 DNA reads TGTGCCAGCAGCGGGGGAAGCGGGAGAAGAGCCTACGAGCAGTACTTC. Its protein is CASSGGSGRRAYEQYF.

The chain combines TRBV10-3 with TRBJ2-2, with 13 bases that match TRBD2. CDR1 ENHRY and CDR2 SYGVKD come from the germline V gene. J was trimmed by 7 bases and V by 3 bases; bases with no gene match: 2. There are 15 residues in the CDR3. The CDR3 reads CAISDGLAGDGELFF. The CDR3 nucleotides are TGTGCCATCAGTGATGGACTAGCGGGAGACGGGGAGCTGTTTTTT.